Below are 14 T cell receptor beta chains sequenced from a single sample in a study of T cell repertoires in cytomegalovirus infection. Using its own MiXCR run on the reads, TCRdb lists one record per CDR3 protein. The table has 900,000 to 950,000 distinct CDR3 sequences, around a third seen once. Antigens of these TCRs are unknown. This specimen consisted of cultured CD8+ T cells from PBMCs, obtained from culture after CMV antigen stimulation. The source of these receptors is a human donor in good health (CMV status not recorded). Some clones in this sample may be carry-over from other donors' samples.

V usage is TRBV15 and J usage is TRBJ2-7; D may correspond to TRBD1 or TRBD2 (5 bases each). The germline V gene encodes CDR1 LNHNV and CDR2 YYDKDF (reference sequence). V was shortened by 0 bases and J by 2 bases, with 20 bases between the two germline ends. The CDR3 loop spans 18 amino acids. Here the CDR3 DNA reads TGTGCCACCAGCAGAGACGTAGACACCGGGACGGGAACCTACGAGCAGTACTTC. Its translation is CATSRDVDTGTGTYEQYF.

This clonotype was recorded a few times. Here the CDR3 reads CAITYRTDTQYF. As DNA, the CDR3 is TGTGCCATCACCTATCGGACAGATACGCAGTATTTT. The V call is TRBV10-3, the J call TRBJ2-3; no reliable D call. V was clipped by 7 bases and J by 3 bases, with 8 bases between them. The CDR3 spans 12 residues. Germline V gene sequence: CDR1 ENHRY, CDR2 SYGVKD.

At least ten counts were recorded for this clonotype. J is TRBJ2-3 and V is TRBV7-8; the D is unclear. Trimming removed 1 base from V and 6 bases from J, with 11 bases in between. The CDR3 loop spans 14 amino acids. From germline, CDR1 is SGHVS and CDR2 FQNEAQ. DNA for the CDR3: TGTGCCAGCAGCTTAGGAAGGTGGGGTGATACGCAGTATTTT. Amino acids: CASSLGRWGDTQYF.

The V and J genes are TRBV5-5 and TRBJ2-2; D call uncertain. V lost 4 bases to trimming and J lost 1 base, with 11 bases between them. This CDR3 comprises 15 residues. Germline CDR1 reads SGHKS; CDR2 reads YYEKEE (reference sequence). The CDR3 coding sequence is TGTGCCAGCAGCCTCCGGCCAGAGAACACCGGGGAGCTGTTTTTT. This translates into CASSLRPENTGELFF.

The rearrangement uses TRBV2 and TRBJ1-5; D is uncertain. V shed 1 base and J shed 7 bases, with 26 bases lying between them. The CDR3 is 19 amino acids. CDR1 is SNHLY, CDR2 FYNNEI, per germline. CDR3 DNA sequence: TGTGCCAGCAGTGAAGGCTTGGCAGCCGGGCGCCCCTCACGCCAGCCCCAGCATTTT. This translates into CASSEGLAAGRPSRQPQHF.

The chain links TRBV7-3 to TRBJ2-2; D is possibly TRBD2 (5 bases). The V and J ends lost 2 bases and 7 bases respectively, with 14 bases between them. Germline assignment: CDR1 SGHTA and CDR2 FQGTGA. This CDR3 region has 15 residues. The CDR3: CASSLAPRGSGELFF. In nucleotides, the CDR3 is TGTGCCAGCAGCTTAGCCCCTCGGGGAAGCGGGGAGCTGTTTTTT.

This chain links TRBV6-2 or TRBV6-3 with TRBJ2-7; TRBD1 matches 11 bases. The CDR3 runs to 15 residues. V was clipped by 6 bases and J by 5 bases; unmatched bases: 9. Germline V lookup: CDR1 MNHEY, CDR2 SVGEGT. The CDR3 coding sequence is TGTGCCAGCAGAGATCCGGGACAGGGGGACAACGAGCAGTACTTC. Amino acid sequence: CASRDPGQGDNEQYF.

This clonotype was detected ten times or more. The CDR3 sequence: CASYDRDNEQFF. The CDR3 DNA sequence: TGTGCCAGCTATGACAGGGACAATGAGCAGTTCTTC. The chain has TRBV7-2 and TRBJ2-1, with 7 bases fitting TRBD1. CDR1 SGHTA and CDR2 FQGNSA come from the germline V gene. This CDR3 contains 12 residues. J was trimmed by 5 bases and V by 8 bases; bases with no gene match: 3.

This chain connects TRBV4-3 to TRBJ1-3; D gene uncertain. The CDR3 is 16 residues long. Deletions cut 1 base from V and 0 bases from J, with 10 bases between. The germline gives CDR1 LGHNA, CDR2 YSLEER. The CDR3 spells CASSQAHPSSGNTIYF. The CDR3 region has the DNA TGCGCCAGCAGCCAAGCTCACCCGAGCTCTGGAAACACCATATATTTT.

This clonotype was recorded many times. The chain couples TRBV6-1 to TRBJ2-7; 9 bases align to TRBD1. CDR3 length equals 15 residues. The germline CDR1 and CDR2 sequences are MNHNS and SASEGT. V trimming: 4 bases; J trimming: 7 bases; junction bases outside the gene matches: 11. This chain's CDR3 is CASSGGDREFGEQYV. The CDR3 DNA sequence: TGTGCCAGCAGTGGGGGGGACAGGGAGTTTGGGGAGCAGTACGTC.

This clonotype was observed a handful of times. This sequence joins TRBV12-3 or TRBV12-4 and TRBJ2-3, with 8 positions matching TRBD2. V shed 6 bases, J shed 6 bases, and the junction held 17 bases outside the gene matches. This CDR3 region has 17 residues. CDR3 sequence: CASSAERGLQKGDTQYF. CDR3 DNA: TGTGCCAGCAGCGCCGAGCGGGGGCTCCAGAAGGGTGATACGCAGTATTTT.

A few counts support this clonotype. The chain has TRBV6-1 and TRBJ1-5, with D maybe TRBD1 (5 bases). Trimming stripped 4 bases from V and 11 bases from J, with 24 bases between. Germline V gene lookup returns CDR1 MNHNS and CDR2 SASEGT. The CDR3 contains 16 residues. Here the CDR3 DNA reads TGTGCCAGCAGTGTTTACAGGCAAAAACGGAGTACAGCCCAGCATTTT. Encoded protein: CASSVYRQKRSTAQHF.

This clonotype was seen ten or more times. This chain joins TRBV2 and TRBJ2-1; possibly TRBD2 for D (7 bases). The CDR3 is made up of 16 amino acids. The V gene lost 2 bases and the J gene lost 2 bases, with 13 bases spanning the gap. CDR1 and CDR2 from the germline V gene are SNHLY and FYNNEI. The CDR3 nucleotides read TGTGCCAGCAGTGAATGGGGCGGGGGCACCTACAATGAGCAGTTCTTC. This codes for CASSEWGGGTYNEQFF.

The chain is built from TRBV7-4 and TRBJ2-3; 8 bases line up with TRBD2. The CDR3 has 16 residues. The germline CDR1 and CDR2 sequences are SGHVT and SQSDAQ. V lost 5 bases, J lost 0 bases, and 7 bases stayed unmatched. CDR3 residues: CASSDPSGSSTDTQYF. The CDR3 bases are TGTGCCAGCAGCGATCCTAGCGGGTCTAGCACAGATACGCAGTATTTT.